The sequence of this T cell receptor (beta chain) was determined in a study of technical replicates of blood from a few donors. The table lists this clone with a count of one. The table came from immunoSEQ multiplex PCR; TCRdb's copy has only in-frame clones and leaves some out. This repertoire shows around 100,000 clones, around 96% found once; its top ten account for 0.33%. Germline values: CDR1 SGHTA, CDR2 FQGNSA. The CDR3 is 15 amino acids. Trimming took 5 bases from V and 6 from J; bases not matched to a gene: 7. The material sequenced was T cells isolated from PBMCs. The sequence came from a human donor in good health. The chain joins TRBV7-2 to TRBJ1-4; TRBD1 agrees at 9 bases. The CDR3: CASSPQGQGHEKLFF. CDR3 nucleotides: TGTGCCAGCAGCCCTCAGGGACAGGGACATGAAAAACTGTTTTTT.